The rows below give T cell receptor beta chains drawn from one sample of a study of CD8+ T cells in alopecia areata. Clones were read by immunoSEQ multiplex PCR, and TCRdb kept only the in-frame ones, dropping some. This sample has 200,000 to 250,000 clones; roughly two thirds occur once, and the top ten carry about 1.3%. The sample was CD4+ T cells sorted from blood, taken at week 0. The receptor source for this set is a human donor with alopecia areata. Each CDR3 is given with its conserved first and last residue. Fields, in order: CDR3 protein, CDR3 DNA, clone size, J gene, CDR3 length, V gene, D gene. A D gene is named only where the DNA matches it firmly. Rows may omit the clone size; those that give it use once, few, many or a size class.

CDR3 protein: CASSSRNNEQFF
CDR3 DNA: TGTGCCAGCAGTTCTCGAAACAATGAGCAGTTCTTC
clone size: .
J gene: TRBJ2-1
CDR3 length: 12
V gene: TRBV6-6
D gene: .

CDR3 protein: CAWSGRRGPYEQYF
CDR3 DNA: TGTGCCTGGAGTGGGCGGAGGGGGCCCTACGAGCAGTACTTC
clone size: .
J gene: TRBJ2-7
CDR3 length: 14
V gene: TRBV30
D gene: .

CDR3 protein: CASSVGQSEQYF
CDR3 DNA: TGTGCCAGCAGCGTTGGACAGTCCGAGCAGTACTTC
clone size: .
J gene: TRBJ2-7
CDR3 length: 12
V gene: TRBV9
D gene: .

CDR3 protein: CASTNGLTPLHF
CDR3 DNA: TGTGCCAGCACGAACGGACTGACACCCCTCCACTTT
clone size: .
J gene: TRBJ1-6
CDR3 length: 12
V gene: TRBV6-6
D gene: .

CDR3 protein: CASSYRGIQETQYF
CDR3 DNA: TGTGCCAGCAGTTATCGTGGAATCCAAGAGACCCAGTACTTC
clone size: few
J gene: TRBJ2-5
CDR3 length: 14
V gene: TRBV6-5
D gene: .

CDR3 protein: CASSSEGYEAFF
CDR3 DNA: TGTGCCAGCAGCTCGGAGGGCTATGAAGCTTTCTTT
clone size: .
J gene: TRBJ1-1
CDR3 length: 12
V gene: TRBV7-9
D gene: .

CDR3 protein: CASSLTLAYEQYF
CDR3 DNA: TGCGCCAGCAGCTTGACGCTAGCCTACGAGCAGTACTTC
clone size: .
J gene: TRBJ2-7
CDR3 length: 13
V gene: TRBV5-1
D gene: .

CDR3 protein: CAWSVPIVGTALRSNQPQHF
CDR3 DNA: TGTGCCTGGAGTGTCCCAATAGTGGGGACAGCTCTCAGGAGCAATCAGCCCCAGCATTTT
clone size: .
J gene: TRBJ1-5
CDR3 length: 20
V gene: TRBV30
D gene: TRBD1

CDR3 protein: CASSRTASVTGELFF
CDR3 DNA: TGTGCCAGCAGCCGGACAGCCTCGGTCACCGGGGAGCTGTTTTTT
clone size: .
J gene: TRBJ2-2
CDR3 length: 15
V gene: TRBV6-5
D gene: .

CDR3 protein: CAWSVGSFTEAFF
CDR3 DNA: TGTGCCTGGAGTGTGGGGTCGTTCACTGAAGCTTTCTTT
clone size: .
J gene: TRBJ1-1
CDR3 length: 13
V gene: TRBV30
D gene: .

CDR3 protein: CAWSVKGQIVNEQFF
CDR3 DNA: TGTGCCTGGAGTGTAAAGGGACAGATAGTCAATGAGCAGTTCTTC
clone size: .
J gene: TRBJ2-1
CDR3 length: 15
V gene: TRBV30
D gene: TRBD1

CDR3 protein: CASSLLERGGIPNEKLFF
CDR3 DNA: TGTGCCAGCAGCTTATTAGAAAGGGGAGGAATTCCTAATGAAAAACTGTTTTTT
clone size: .
J gene: TRBJ1-4
CDR3 length: 18
V gene: TRBV5-6
D gene: .

CDR3 protein: CASSILAGPNLYEQYF
CDR3 DNA: TGTGCCAGCAGCATACTAGCGGGGCCCAATCTGTACGAGCAGTACTTC
clone size: .
J gene: TRBJ2-7
CDR3 length: 16
V gene: TRBV7-8
D gene: TRBD2

CDR3 protein: CASSRLDPTNEKLFF
CDR3 DNA: TGTGCCAGCAGCCGTTTGGACCCAACTAATGAAAAACTGTTTTTT
clone size: .
J gene: TRBJ1-4
CDR3 length: 15
V gene: TRBV4-2
D gene: .

CDR3 protein: CSVGSGANVLTF
CDR3 DNA: TGCAGCGTGGGGTCTGGGGCCAACGTCCTGACTTTC
clone size: .
J gene: TRBJ2-6
CDR3 length: 12
V gene: TRBV29-1
D gene: .

CDR3 protein: CSVLRLASYNEQFF
CDR3 DNA: TGCAGCGTCCTTAGACTAGCCTCCTACAATGAGCAGTTCTTC
clone size: once
J gene: TRBJ2-1
CDR3 length: 14
V gene: TRBV29-1
D gene: TRBD2

CDR3 protein: CATSADFAETQYF
CDR3 DNA: TGTGCCACCAGCGCGGACTTCGCCGAGACCCAGTACTTC
clone size: .
J gene: TRBJ2-5
CDR3 length: 13
V gene: TRBV15
D gene: .

CDR3 protein: CSVEGDGGELFF
CDR3 DNA: TGCAGCGTTGAAGGGGACGGCGGGGAGCTGTTTTTT
clone size: .
J gene: TRBJ2-2
CDR3 length: 12
V gene: TRBV29-1
D gene: .

CDR3 protein: CASSQERGIYGYTF
CDR3 DNA: TGCGCCAGCAGCCAAGAGCGGGGAATCTATGGCTACACCTTC
clone size: once
J gene: TRBJ1-2
CDR3 length: 14
V gene: TRBV4-1
D gene: .

CDR3 protein: CAWARFGVRQETQYF
CDR3 DNA: TGTGCCTGGGCCAGATTTGGGGTCCGTCAAGAGACCCAGTACTTC
clone size: .
J gene: TRBJ2-5
CDR3 length: 15
V gene: TRBV30
D gene: .

CDR3 protein: CASSLSPGQPQHF
CDR3 DNA: TGTGCCAGCAGCTTATCGCCGGGACAGCCCCAGCATTTT
clone size: .
J gene: TRBJ1-5
CDR3 length: 13
V gene: TRBV11-1
D gene: .

CDR3 protein: CASSSTGFDIDDGYTF
CDR3 DNA: TGTGCCAGCAGCTCAACAGGGTTTGATATTGACGATGGCTACACCTTC
clone size: few
J gene: TRBJ1-2
CDR3 length: 16
V gene: TRBV5-4
D gene: .

CDR3 protein: CASSPRGFSYEQYF
CDR3 DNA: TGTGCCAGCAGCCCCAGGGGATTCTCCTACGAGCAGTACTTC
clone size: .
J gene: TRBJ2-7
CDR3 length: 14
V gene: TRBV7-9
D gene: .

CDR3 protein: CASSLKVTGASTDTQYF
CDR3 DNA: TGCGCCAGCAGCCTGAAAGTGACAGGGGCTAGCACAGATACGCAGTATTTT
clone size: .
J gene: TRBJ2-3
CDR3 length: 17
V gene: TRBV5-1
D gene: TRBD1

CDR3 protein: CAWNFKGNTEAFF
CDR3 DNA: TGTGCCTGGAACTTTAAGGGGAACACTGAAGCTTTCTTT
clone size: .
J gene: TRBJ1-1
CDR3 length: 13
V gene: TRBV30
D gene: .

CDR3 protein: CASSVGLGGETQYF
CDR3 DNA: TGTGCCAGCAGCGTCGGACTGGGCGGGGAGACCCAGTACTTC
clone size: .
J gene: TRBJ2-5
CDR3 length: 14
V gene: TRBV13
D gene: .

CDR3 protein: CASSLDSEQYF
CDR3 DNA: TGTGCCAGCAGCTTAGATAGCGAGCAGTACTTC
clone size: .
J gene: TRBJ2-7
CDR3 length: 11
V gene: TRBV11-2
D gene: .

CDR3 protein: CASSVGGRQETQYF
CDR3 DNA: TGTGCCAGCAGCGTAGGGGGCAGGCAAGAGACCCAGTACTTC
clone size: .
J gene: TRBJ2-5
CDR3 length: 14
V gene: TRBV9
D gene: .

CDR3 protein: CASSIGAGNEQFF
CDR3 DNA: TGTGCCAGTAGTATAGGGGCAGGCAATGAGCAGTTCTTC
clone size: .
J gene: TRBJ2-1
CDR3 length: 13
V gene: TRBV19
D gene: .

CDR3 protein: CASSSFGTATYEQYF
CDR3 DNA: TGTGCCAGCAGTTCCTTCGGGACGGCAACCTACGAGCAGTACTTC
clone size: .
J gene: TRBJ2-7
CDR3 length: 15
V gene: TRBV6-5
D gene: .

CDR3 protein: CASSPGALIKGYTF
CDR3 DNA: TGTGCCAGCAGCCCAGGGGCCCTTATCAAGGGCTACACCTTC
clone size: .
J gene: TRBJ1-2
CDR3 length: 14
V gene: TRBV7-9
D gene: .

CDR3 protein: CASSLEGLKGEAFF
CDR3 DNA: TGCGCCAGCAGCTTGGAAGGGTTAAAGGGTGAAGCTTTCTTT
clone size: .
J gene: TRBJ1-1
CDR3 length: 14
V gene: TRBV5-1
D gene: .

CDR3 protein: CAWSVSPSYEQYF
CDR3 DNA: TGTGCCTGGAGTGTAAGTCCCTCGTACGAGCAGTACTTC
clone size: .
J gene: TRBJ2-7
CDR3 length: 13
V gene: TRBV30
D gene: .

CDR3 protein: CASSLEAGSWNEQFF
CDR3 DNA: TGTGCCAGCAGCTTAGAAGCGGGGTCTTGGAATGAGCAGTTCTTC
clone size: .
J gene: TRBJ2-1
CDR3 length: 15
V gene: TRBV7-2
D gene: TRBD2

CDR3 protein: CAWRRQSDQPQHF
CDR3 DNA: TGTGCCTGGAGGCGACAGAGCGATCAGCCCCAGCATTTT
clone size: .
J gene: TRBJ1-5
CDR3 length: 13
V gene: TRBV30
D gene: .

CDR3 protein: CASSSGDTQYF
CDR3 DNA: TGTGCCAGTAGTTCAGGGGATACGCAGTATTTT
clone size: .
J gene: TRBJ2-3
CDR3 length: 11
V gene: TRBV19
D gene: .

CDR3 protein: CSVNRGEKLFF
CDR3 DNA: TGCAGCGTCAACAGGGGGGAAAAACTGTTTTTT
clone size: few
J gene: TRBJ1-4
CDR3 length: 11
V gene: TRBV29-1
D gene: TRBD1

CDR3 protein: CASSQDSAGQPQHF
CDR3 DNA: TGCGCCAGCAGCCAAGATTCTGCTGGGCAGCCCCAGCATTTT
clone size: .
J gene: TRBJ1-5
CDR3 length: 14
V gene: TRBV4-3
D gene: .

CDR3 protein: CSGLAGETQYF
CDR3 DNA: TGCAGTGGTTTGGCAGGGGAGACCCAGTACTTC
clone size: few
J gene: TRBJ2-5
CDR3 length: 11
V gene: TRBV29-1
D gene: .

CDR3 protein: CASRASSGGTYEQFF
CDR3 DNA: TGTGCCAGCAGGGCTTCTAGCGGGGGGACCTATGAGCAGTTCTTC
clone size: few
J gene: TRBJ2-1
CDR3 length: 15
V gene: TRBV5-4
D gene: TRBD2

CDR3 protein: CASPTLQGNYGYTF
CDR3 DNA: TGTGCCTCGCCGACTTTACAGGGAAACTATGGCTACACCTTC
clone size: .
J gene: TRBJ1-2
CDR3 length: 14
V gene: TRBV27
D gene: .

CDR3 protein: CASSPSSRTSLETQYF
CDR3 DNA: TGTGCCAGCAGTCCCTCCTCCCGGACTAGCCTAGAGACCCAGTACTTC
clone size: .
J gene: TRBJ2-5
CDR3 length: 16
V gene: TRBV6-6
D gene: TRBD2

CDR3 protein: CASTLGGAGTDTQYF
CDR3 DNA: TGTGCCAGCACCCTAGGGGGGGCGGGCACAGATACGCAGTATTTT
clone size: .
J gene: TRBJ2-3
CDR3 length: 15
V gene: TRBV27
D gene: .

CDR3 protein: CASGQGLAWREETQYF
CDR3 DNA: TGTGCTAGTGGTCAAGGACTAGCTTGGCGGGAGGAGACCCAGTACTTC
clone size: .
J gene: TRBJ2-5
CDR3 length: 16
V gene: TRBV12-5
D gene: TRBD2

CDR3 protein: CASSFEDTQYF
CDR3 DNA: TGTGCCAGCAGCTTCGAAGATACGCAGTATTTT
clone size: .
J gene: TRBJ2-3
CDR3 length: 11
V gene: TRBV7-9
D gene: .

CDR3 protein: CSVTWVDGYTF
CDR3 DNA: TGCAGCGTTACGTGGGTGGATGGCTACACCTTC
clone size: .
J gene: TRBJ1-2
CDR3 length: 11
V gene: TRBV29-1
D gene: .

CDR3 protein: CASSEVADNSPLHF
CDR3 DNA: TGTGCCAGCAGTGAAGTCGCGGATAATTCACCCCTCCACTTT
clone size: .
J gene: TRBJ1-6
CDR3 length: 14
V gene: TRBV2
D gene: .

CDR3 protein: CSVGQPYEQYF
CDR3 DNA: TGCAGCGTTGGGCAGCCCTACGAGCAGTACTTC
clone size: .
J gene: TRBJ2-7
CDR3 length: 11
V gene: TRBV29-1
D gene: .